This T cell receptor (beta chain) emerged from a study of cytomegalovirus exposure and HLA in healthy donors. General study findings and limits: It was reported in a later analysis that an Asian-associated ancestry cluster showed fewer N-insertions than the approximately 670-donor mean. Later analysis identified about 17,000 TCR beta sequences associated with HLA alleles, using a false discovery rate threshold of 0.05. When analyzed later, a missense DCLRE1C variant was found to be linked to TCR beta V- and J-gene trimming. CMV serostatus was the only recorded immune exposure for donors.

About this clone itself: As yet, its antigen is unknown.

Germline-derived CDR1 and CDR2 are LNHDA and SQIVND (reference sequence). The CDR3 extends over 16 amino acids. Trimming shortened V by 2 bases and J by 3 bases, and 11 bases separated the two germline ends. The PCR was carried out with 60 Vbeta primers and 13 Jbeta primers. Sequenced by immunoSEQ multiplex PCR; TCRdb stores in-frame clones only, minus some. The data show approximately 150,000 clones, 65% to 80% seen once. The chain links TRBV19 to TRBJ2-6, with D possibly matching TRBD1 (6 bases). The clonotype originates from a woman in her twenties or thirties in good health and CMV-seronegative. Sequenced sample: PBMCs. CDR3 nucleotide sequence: TGTGCCAGTAGTATACCCAGGGGTGGTGGGGCCAACGTCCTGACTTTC. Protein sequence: CASSIPRGGGANVLTF. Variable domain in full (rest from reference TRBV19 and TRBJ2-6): DGGITQSPKYLFRKEGQNVTLSCEQNLNHDAMYWYRQDPGQGLRLIYYSQIVNDFQKGDIAEGYSVSREKKESFPLTVTSAQKNPTAFYLCASSIPRGGGANVLTFGAGSRLTVL.